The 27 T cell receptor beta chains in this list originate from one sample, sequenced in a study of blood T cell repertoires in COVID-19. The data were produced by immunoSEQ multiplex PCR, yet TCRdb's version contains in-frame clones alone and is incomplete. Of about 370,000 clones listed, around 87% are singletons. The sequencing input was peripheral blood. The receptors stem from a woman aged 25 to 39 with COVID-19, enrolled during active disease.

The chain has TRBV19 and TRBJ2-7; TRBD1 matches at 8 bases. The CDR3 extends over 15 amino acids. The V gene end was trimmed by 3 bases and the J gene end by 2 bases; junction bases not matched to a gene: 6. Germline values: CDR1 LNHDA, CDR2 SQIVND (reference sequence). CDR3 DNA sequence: TGTGCCAGTAGTATCGCGGGACAGGTCGCCTACGAGCAGTACTTC. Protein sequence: CASSIAGQVAYEQYF.

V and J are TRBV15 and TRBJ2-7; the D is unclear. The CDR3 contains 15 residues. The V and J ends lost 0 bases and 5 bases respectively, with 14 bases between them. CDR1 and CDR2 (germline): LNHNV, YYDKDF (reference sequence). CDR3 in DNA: TGTGCCACCAGCAGAGATGGGCAGGCTTTCAACGAGCAGTACTTC. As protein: CATSRDGQAFNEQYF. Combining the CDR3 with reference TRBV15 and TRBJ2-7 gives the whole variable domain DAMVIQNPRYQVTQFGKPVTLSCSQTLNHNVMYWYQQKSSQAPKLLFHYYDKDFNNEADTPDNFQSRRPNTSFCFLDIRSPGLGDTAMYLCATSRDGQAFNEQYFGPGTRLTVT.

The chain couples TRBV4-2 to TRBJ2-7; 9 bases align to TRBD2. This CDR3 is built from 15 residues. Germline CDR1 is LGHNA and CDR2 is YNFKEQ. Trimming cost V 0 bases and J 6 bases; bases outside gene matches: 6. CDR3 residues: CASSQDGGRDREQYF. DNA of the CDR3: TGTGCCAGCAGCCAAGATGGCGGGAGGGATCGCGAGCAGTACTTC.

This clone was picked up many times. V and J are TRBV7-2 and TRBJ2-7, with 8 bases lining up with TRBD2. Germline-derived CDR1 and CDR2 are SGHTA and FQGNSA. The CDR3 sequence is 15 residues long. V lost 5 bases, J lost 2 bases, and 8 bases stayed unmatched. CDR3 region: CASSPGGAGAYEQYF. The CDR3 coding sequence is TGTGCCAGCAGCCCCGGGGGAGCGGGAGCCTACGAGCAGTACTTC.

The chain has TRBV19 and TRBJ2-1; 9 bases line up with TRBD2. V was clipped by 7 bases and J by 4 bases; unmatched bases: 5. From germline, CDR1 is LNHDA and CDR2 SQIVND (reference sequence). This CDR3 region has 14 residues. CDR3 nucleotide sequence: TGTGCCAGTAAAGAGCGGGGGGAATACAATGAGCAGTTCTTC. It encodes CASKERGEYNEQFF.

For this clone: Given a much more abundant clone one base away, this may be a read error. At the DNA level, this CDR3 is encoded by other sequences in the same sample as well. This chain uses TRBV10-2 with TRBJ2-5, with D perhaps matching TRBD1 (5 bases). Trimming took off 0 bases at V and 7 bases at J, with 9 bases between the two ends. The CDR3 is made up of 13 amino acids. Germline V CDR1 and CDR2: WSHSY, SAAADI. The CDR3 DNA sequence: TGCGCCAGCAGTGAGTCGACAAGGGGGACCCAGTACTTC. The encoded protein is CASSESTRGTQYF.

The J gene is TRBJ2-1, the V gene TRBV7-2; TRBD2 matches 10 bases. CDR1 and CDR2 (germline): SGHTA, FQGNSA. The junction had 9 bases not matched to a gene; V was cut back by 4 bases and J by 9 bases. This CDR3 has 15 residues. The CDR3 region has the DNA TGTGCCAGCAGCTATAGCGGGAGGAGAGAGGGTGAGCAGTTCTTC. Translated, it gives CASSYSGRREGEQFF.

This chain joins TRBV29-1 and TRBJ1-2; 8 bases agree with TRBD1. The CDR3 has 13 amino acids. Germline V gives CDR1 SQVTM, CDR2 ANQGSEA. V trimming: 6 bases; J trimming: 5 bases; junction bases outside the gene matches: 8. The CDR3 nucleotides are TGCAGCGTCACAGGGGGGACCTTTTATGGCTACACCTTC. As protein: CSVTGGTFYGYTF.

The CDR3 here is CASSQGQGPYEQYF. As DNA, the CDR3 is TGTGCCAGCAGTCAAGGACAGGGACCCTACGAGCAGTACTTC. The J gene is TRBJ2-7, the V gene TRBV28; 8 bases match TRBD1. Germline V gene lookup returns CDR1 MDHEN and CDR2 SYDVKM. The CDR3 has 14 amino acids. V gave up 5 bases and J gave up 2 bases; unmatched junction bases: 5.

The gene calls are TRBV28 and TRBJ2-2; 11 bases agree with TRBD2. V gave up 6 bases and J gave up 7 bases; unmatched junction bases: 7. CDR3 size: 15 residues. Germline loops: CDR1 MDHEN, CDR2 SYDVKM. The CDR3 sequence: CASSNLAGGNGELFF. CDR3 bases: TGTGCCAGCAGCAATCTAGCGGGAGGCAACGGGGAGCTGTTTTTT. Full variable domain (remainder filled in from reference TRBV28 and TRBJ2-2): DVKVTQSSRYLVKRTGEKVFLECVQDMDHENMFWYRQDPGLGLRLIYFSYDVKMKEKGDIPEGYSVSREKKERFSLILESASTNQTSMYLCASSNLAGGNGELFFGEGSRLTVL.

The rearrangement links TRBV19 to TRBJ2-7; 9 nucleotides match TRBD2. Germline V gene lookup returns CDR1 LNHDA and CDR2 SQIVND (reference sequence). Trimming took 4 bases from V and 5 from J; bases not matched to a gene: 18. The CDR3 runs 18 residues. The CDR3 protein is CASSSSGPDSGRLHEQYF. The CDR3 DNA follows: TGTGCCAGTAGTAGTTCCGGCCCGGATAGCGGGAGACTCCACGAGCAGTACTTC.

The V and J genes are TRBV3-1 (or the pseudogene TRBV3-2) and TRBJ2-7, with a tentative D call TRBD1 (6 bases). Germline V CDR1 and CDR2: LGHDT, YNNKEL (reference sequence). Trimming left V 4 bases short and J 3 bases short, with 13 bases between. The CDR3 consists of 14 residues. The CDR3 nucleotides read TGTGCCAGCAGCCTCGCGGACAGAAACTACGAGCAGTACTTC. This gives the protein CASSLADRNYEQYF.

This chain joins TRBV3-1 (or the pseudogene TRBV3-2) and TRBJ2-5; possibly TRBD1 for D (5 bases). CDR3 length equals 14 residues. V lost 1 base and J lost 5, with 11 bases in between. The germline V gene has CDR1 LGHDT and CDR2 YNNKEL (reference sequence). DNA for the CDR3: TGTGCCAGCAGCCAAGTAGCAGGGATGGAGACCCAGTACTTC. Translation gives CASSQVAGMETQYF.

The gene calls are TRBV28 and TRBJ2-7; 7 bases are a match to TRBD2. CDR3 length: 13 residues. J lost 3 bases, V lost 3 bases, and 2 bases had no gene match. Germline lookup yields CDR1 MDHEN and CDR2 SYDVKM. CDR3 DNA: TGTGCCAGCAGTTTGGCGGGAGTCTACGAGCAGTACTTC. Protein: CASSLAGVYEQYF.

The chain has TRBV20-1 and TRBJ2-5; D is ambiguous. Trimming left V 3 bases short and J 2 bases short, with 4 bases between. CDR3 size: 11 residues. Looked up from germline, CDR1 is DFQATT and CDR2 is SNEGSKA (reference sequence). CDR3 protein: CSASSQETQYF. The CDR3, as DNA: TGCAGTGCTAGCAGTCAAGAGACCCAGTACTTC.

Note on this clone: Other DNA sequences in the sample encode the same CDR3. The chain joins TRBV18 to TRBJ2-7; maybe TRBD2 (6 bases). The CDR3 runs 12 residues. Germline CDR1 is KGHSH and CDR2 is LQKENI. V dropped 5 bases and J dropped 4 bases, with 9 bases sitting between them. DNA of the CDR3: TGTGCCAGCTCAGGGGGAGGATACGAGCAGTACTTC. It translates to CASSGGGYEQYF.

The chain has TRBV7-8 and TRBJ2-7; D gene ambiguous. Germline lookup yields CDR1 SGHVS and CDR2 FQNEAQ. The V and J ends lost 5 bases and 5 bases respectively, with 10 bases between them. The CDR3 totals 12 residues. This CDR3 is CASSLLGHEQYF. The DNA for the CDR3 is TGTGCCAGCAGCCTTCTAGGCCACGAGCAGTACTTC.

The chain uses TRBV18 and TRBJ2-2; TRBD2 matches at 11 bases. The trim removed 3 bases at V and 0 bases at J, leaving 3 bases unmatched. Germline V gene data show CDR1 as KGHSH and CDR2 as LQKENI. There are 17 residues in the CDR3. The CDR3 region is CASSPGTSGTNTGELFF. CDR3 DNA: TGTGCCAGCTCACCCGGGACTAGCGGAACGAACACCGGGGAGCTGTTTTTT.

The DNA of the CDR3 is TGTGCCAGTAGCCTACTGGCGGGGGCTAGCACAGATACGCAGTATTTT. It encodes CASSLLAGASTDTQYF. V and J are TRBV19 and TRBJ2-3; a weak D match, TRBD2 (7 bases). Per the germline V gene, CDR1 is LNHDA and CDR2 is SQIVND (reference sequence). Trimming took off 6 bases at V and 0 bases at J, with 16 bases between the two ends. This CDR3 is built from 16 residues.

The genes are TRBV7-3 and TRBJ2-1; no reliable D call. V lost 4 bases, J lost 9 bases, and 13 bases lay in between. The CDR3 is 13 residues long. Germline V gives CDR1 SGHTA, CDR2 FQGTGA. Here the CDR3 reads CASSSAVTGEQFF. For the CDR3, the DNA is TGTGCCAGCAGCTCTGCGGTGACGGGTGAGCAGTTCTTC.

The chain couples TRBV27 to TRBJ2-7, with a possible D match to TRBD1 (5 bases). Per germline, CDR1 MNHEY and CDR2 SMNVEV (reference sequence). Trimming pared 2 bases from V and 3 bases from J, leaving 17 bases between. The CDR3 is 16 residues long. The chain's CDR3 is CASSLVRVAAFYEQYF. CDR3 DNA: TGTGCCAGCAGTTTAGTCAGGGTTGCAGCTTTCTACGAGCAGTACTTC.

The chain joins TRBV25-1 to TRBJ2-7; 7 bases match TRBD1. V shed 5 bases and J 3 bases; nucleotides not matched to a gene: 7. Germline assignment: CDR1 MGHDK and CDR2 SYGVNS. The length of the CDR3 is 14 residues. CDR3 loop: CASSTGALNYEQYF. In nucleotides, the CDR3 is TGTGCCAGCAGTACAGGGGCCCTGAACTACGAGCAGTACTTC.

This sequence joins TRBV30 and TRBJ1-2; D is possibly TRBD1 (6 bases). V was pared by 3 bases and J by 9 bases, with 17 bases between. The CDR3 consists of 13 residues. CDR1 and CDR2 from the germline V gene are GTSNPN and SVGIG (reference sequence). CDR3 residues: CAWRAGAGRSYTF. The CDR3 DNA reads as TGTGCCTGGAGAGCGGGGGCCGGGAGGAGCTACACCTTC.

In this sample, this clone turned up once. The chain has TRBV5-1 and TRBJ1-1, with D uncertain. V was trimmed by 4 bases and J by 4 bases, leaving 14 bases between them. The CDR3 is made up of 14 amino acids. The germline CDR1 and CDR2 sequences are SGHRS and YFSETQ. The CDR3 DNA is TGCGCCAGCAGCCTCCGACACCTTGGCACTGAAGCTTTCTTT. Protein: CASSLRHLGTEAFF. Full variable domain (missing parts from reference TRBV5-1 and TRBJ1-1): KAGVTQTPRYLIKTRGQQVTLSCSPISGHRSVSWYQQTPGQGLQFLFEYFSETQRNKGNFPGRFSGRQFSNSRSEMNVSTLELGDSALYLCASSLRHLGTEAFFGQGTRLTVV.

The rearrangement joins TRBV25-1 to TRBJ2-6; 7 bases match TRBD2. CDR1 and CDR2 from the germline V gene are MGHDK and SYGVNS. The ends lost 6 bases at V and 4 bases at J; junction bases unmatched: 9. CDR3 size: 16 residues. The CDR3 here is CASRDAGRAGANVLTF. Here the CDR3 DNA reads TGTGCCAGCAGGGATGCGGGGAGGGCCGGGGCCAACGTCCTGACTTTC.

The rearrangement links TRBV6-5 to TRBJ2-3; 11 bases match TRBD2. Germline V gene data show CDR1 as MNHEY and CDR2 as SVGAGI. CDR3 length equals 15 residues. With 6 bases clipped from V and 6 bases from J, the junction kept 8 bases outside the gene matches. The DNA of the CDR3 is TGTGCCAGCAGAGGACTAGCGGGTTCCAGGGATACGCAGTATTTT. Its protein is CASRGLAGSRDTQYF.

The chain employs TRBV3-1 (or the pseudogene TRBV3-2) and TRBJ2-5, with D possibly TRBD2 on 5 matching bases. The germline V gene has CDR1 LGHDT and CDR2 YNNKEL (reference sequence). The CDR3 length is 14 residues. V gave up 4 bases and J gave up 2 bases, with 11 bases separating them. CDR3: CASSRAGRQETQYF. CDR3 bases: TGTGCCAGCAGCCGGGCGGGTCGACAAGAGACCCAGTACTTC.